A selection of T cell receptor beta chains follows, all from one sample in a study of T cells in Graves' hyperthyroidism and ophthalmopathy. TCRdb ran MiXCR on the multiplex PCR reads and lists one entry per CDR3 protein. This sample yields around 660,000 distinct CDR3 sequences, of which about 45% are seen a single time; 6.5% to 9% belongs to the top ten. The sequenced sample consisted of peripheral blood or thyroid tissue (not recorded which). The receptor source for this set is an adult man with Graves' disease, either hyperthyroidism or ophthalmopathy (not recorded which). Both conserved end residues are part of each CDR3. D genes are given only for firm matches. Clone size is given for some rows only: seen once, a few or many times, or a class if the clone is expanded.

J gene: TRBJ1-4; clone size: many; D gene: .; V gene: TRBV2; CDR3 protein: CASSEKTGGEKLFF; CDR3 DNA: TGTGCCAGCAGTGAAAAAACAGGCGGCGAAAAACTGTTTTTT
J gene: TRBJ1-2; clone size: many; D gene: .; V gene: TRBV2; CDR3 protein: CASSEGGGHYGYTF; CDR3 DNA: TGTGCCAGCAGTGAAGGCGGAGGACACTATGGCTACACCTTC
J gene: TRBJ2-2; clone size: .; D gene: TRBD1; V gene: TRBV6-1; CDR3 protein: CASSARDRGPSGELFF; CDR3 DNA: TGTGCCAGCAGTGCCCGCGACAGGGGGCCGTCCGGGGAGCTGTTTTTT
J gene: TRBJ2-2; clone size: few; D gene: .; V gene: TRBV7-2; CDR3 protein: CASSSGTAGELFF; CDR3 DNA: TGTGCCAGCAGCTCTGGGACTGCCGGGGAGCTGTTTTTT
J gene: TRBJ1-2; clone size: many; D gene: TRBD1; V gene: TRBV2; CDR3 protein: CASRKTGSDGYTF; CDR3 DNA: TGTGCCAGCAGAAAGACAGGGTCGGATGGCTACACCTTC
J gene: TRBJ1-4; clone size: few; D gene: TRBD1; V gene: TRBV10-3; CDR3 protein: CAISDSRPDRGPTNEKLFF; CDR3 DNA: TGTGCCATCAGTGATTCCCGTCCGGACAGGGGACCAACTAATGAAAAACTGTTTTTT
J gene: TRBJ1-6; clone size: .; D gene: TRBD1; V gene: TRBV25-1; CDR3 protein: CASLVWDRRSPLHF; CDR3 DNA: TGTGCCAGCCTAGTTTGGGACAGGCGTTCACCCCTCCACTTT
J gene: TRBJ1-5; clone size: .; D gene: TRBD1; V gene: TRBV19; CDR3 protein: CASKRGLQPQHF; CDR3 DNA: TGTGCCAGTAAAAGGGGGCTTCAGCCCCAGCATTTT
J gene: TRBJ1-6; clone size: .; D gene: .; V gene: TRBV2; CDR3 protein: CASILGDRNYNSPLHF; CDR3 DNA: TGCGCCAGCATCCTCGGAGACAGGAATTATAATTCACCCCTCCACTTT
J gene: TRBJ1-5; clone size: .; D gene: TRBD1; V gene: TRBV25-1; CDR3 protein: CASSSTGGSHQPQHF; CDR3 DNA: TGTGCCAGCAGCTCGACAGGGGGAAGTCATCAGCCCCAGCATTTT
J gene: TRBJ1-1; clone size: few; D gene: TRBD1; V gene: TRBV20-1; CDR3 protein: CSARGKLQGEGAFF; CDR3 DNA: TGCAGTGCTAGAGGCAAACTACAGGGGGAAGGAGCTTTCTTT
J gene: TRBJ1-1; clone size: few; D gene: .; V gene: TRBV5-5; CDR3 protein: CASSLVAGGSNTEAFF; CDR3 DNA: TGTGCCAGCAGCTTGGTTGCTGGGGGCTCTAACACTGAAGCTTTCTTT
J gene: TRBJ1-5; clone size: once; D gene: TRBD1; V gene: TRBV2; CDR3 protein: CASRDRGRGNQPQHF; CDR3 DNA: TGTGCCAGCAGAGACAGGGGGCGGGGCAATCAGCCCCAGCATTTT
J gene: TRBJ1-2; clone size: many; D gene: .; V gene: TRBV12-3/TRBV12-4; CDR3 protein: CASSRGTNGYTF; CDR3 DNA: TGTGCCAGCAGTCGAGGGACGAATGGCTACACCTTC
J gene: TRBJ1-6; clone size: many; D gene: .; V gene: TRBV14; CDR3 protein: CASSQAGPNSPLHF; CDR3 DNA: TGTGCCAGCAGCCAAGCGGGGCCTAATTCACCCCTCCACTTT
J gene: TRBJ2-5; clone size: few; D gene: .; V gene: TRBV6-1; CDR3 protein: CASSESGGTQETQYF; CDR3 DNA: TGTGCCAGCAGTGAAAGTGGGGGCACCCAAGAGACCCAGTACTTC
J gene: TRBJ1-5; clone size: many; D gene: .; V gene: TRBV7-8; CDR3 protein: CASSLAPGQPQHF; CDR3 DNA: TGTGCCAGCAGCTTAGCCCCGGGACAGCCCCAGCATTTT
J gene: TRBJ2-7; clone size: few; D gene: .; V gene: TRBV12-3/TRBV12-4; CDR3 protein: CASKMGPVGTYEQYF; CDR3 DNA: TGTGCCAGCAAGATGGGACCGGTGGGGACCTACGAGCAGTACTTC
J gene: TRBJ2-6; clone size: .; D gene: TRBD2; V gene: TRBV15; CDR3 protein: CATSKGTSGSGANVLTF; CDR3 DNA: TGTGCCACCAGCAAGGGGACTAGCGGGTCTGGGGCCAACGTCCTGACTTTC
J gene: TRBJ1-5; clone size: .; D gene: TRBD1; V gene: TRBV19; CDR3 protein: CASSPRQGKTNQPQHF; CDR3 DNA: TGTGCCAGTAGTCCTAGACAGGGAAAGACTAATCAGCCCCAGCATTTT
J gene: TRBJ2-7; clone size: many; D gene: .; V gene: TRBV2; CDR3 protein: CASLLGDFYEQYF; CDR3 DNA: TGTGCATCCCTCCTAGGGGACTTCTACGAGCAGTACTTC
J gene: TRBJ2-5; clone size: .; D gene: .; V gene: TRBV20-1; CDR3 protein: CSASPSTTAYQETQYF; CDR3 DNA: TGCAGTGCTTCACCCTCTACTACAGCCTACCAAGAGACCCAGTACTTC
J gene: TRBJ1-2; clone size: .; D gene: .; V gene: TRBV29-1; CDR3 protein: CSVGRGPNYGYTF; CDR3 DNA: TGCAGCGTTGGCAGGGGACCTAACTATGGCTACACCTTC
J gene: TRBJ1-3; clone size: .; D gene: .; V gene: TRBV2; CDR3 protein: CASSAVGFSSGNTIYF; CDR3 DNA: TGTGCCAGCAGTGCCGTGGGGTTTAGCTCTGGAAACACCATATATTTT
J gene: TRBJ2-6; clone size: .; D gene: TRBD1; V gene: TRBV15; CDR3 protein: CATSTDRGGAGANVLTF; CDR3 DNA: TGTGCCACCAGCACCGACAGGGGGGGCGCGGGGGCCAACGTCCTGACTTTC
J gene: TRBJ2-2; clone size: .; D gene: TRBD2; V gene: TRBV19; CDR3 protein: CASRIGRSGTYTGELFF; CDR3 DNA: TGTGCCAGTAGAATAGGCCGGAGCGGGACCTACACCGGGGAGCTGTTTTTT
J gene: TRBJ1-2; clone size: .; D gene: .; V gene: TRBV9; CDR3 protein: CASKPYRGDKGHTF; CDR3 DNA: TGTGCCAGCAAGCCATATAGGGGGGATAAGGGGCACACCTTC
J gene: TRBJ1-2; clone size: many; D gene: .; V gene: TRBV15; CDR3 protein: CATSSVERTYGYTF; CDR3 DNA: TGTGCCACCAGCAGTGTCGAAAGGACCTATGGCTACACCTTC
J gene: TRBJ2-7; clone size: few; D gene: .; V gene: TRBV7-9; CDR3 protein: CASSSRSSTLSYEQYF; CDR3 DNA: TGTGCCAGCAGCTCCCGAAGCTCTACCCTCTCCTACGAGCAGTACTTC
J gene: TRBJ2-7; clone size: .; D gene: .; V gene: TRBV15; CDR3 protein: CATSRDQGYSYEQYF; CDR3 DNA: TGTGCCACCAGCAGAGATCAGGGTTACTCCTACGAGCAGTACTTC
J gene: TRBJ1-3; clone size: .; D gene: TRBD1; V gene: TRBV24-1; CDR3 protein: CATKTGENTIYF; CDR3 DNA: TGTGCCACCAAGACAGGGGAGAACACCATATATTTT
J gene: TRBJ2-5; clone size: .; D gene: .; V gene: TRBV20-1; CDR3 protein: CSARALGGQETQYF; CDR3 DNA: TGCAGTGCTAGAGCCCTAGGAGGCCAAGAGACCCAGTACTTC
J gene: TRBJ1-1; clone size: .; D gene: TRBD1; V gene: TRBV5-1; CDR3 protein: CASRPTGENTEAFF; CDR3 DNA: TGCGCCAGCAGGCCTACAGGGGAGAACACTGAAGCTTTCTTT
J gene: TRBJ1-2; clone size: many; D gene: .; V gene: TRBV7-9; CDR3 protein: CASSLAGPDGYTF; CDR3 DNA: TGTGCCAGCAGCTTAGCAGGGCCAGATGGCTACACCTTC
J gene: TRBJ2-5; clone size: many; D gene: .; V gene: TRBV2; CDR3 protein: CASSDDTPSGQETQYF; CDR3 DNA: TGTGCCAGCAGTGATGATACTCCGTCTGGCCAAGAGACCCAGTACTTC
J gene: TRBJ1-6; clone size: once; D gene: TRBD1; V gene: TRBV7-2; CDR3 protein: CASSEQGQGAPLHF; CDR3 DNA: TGTGCCAGCAGCGAGCAGGGACAGGGGGCACCCCTCCACTTT
J gene: TRBJ1-1; clone size: many; D gene: TRBD1; V gene: TRBV29-1; CDR3 protein: CSVNRGPTEAFF; CDR3 DNA: TGCAGCGTTAACAGGGGTCCCACTGAAGCTTTCTTT
J gene: TRBJ1-6; clone size: .; D gene: .; V gene: TRBV27; CDR3 protein: CASSFSPTIYNSPLHF; CDR3 DNA: TGTGCCAGCAGTTTCTCGCCGACGATCTATAATTCACCCCTCCACTTT
J gene: TRBJ1-1; clone size: many; D gene: .; V gene: TRBV7-9; CDR3 protein: CASSLEPKNTEAFF; CDR3 DNA: TGTGCCAGCAGCTTAGAACCGAAGAACACTGAAGCTTTCTTT
J gene: TRBJ2-7; clone size: once; D gene: TRBD2; V gene: TRBV4-1; CDR3 protein: CASSPVPGLLARQYF; CDR3 DNA: TGCGCCAGCAGCCCGGTTCCGGGACTACTTGCGAGACAGTACTTC
J gene: TRBJ2-7; clone size: many; D gene: .; V gene: TRBV7-9; CDR3 protein: CASSSRAGEQYF; CDR3 DNA: TGTGCCAGCAGCTCCAGGGCAGGGGAGCAGTACTTC
J gene: TRBJ2-5; clone size: few; D gene: .; V gene: TRBV5-1; CDR3 protein: CASSLSSDGETQYF; CDR3 DNA: TGCGCCAGCAGCTTGTCTAGCGATGGGGAGACCCAGTACTTC